This TCR beta chain was obtained from a study of shared clonotypes between healthy human individuals. Profiling relied on immunoSEQ multiplex PCR, and the TCRdb table lists in-frame clones only, not all of them. The table has roughly 2,000,000 clones, 93% seen once; the top ten hold more than 1.5%. Germline V lookup: CDR1 MNHEY, CDR2 SVGAGI. The CDR3 runs 13 residues. The ends were cut back, 6 bases at V and 3 bases at J, with 9 bases in the middle. CD45RO-negative cells were positively selected for CCR7, leaving out terminally differentiated effector memory CD45RA+ cells. The sequence was collected from a man between 18 and 29 years old in good health. Some clones in this sample may be carry-over from other donors' samples. Sequencing input: naive CD8+ T cells from PBMCs. This chain links TRBV6-5 with TRBJ2-1; no definite D call. The CDR3 nucleotides read TGTGCCAGCAGGGGCACCCTCTACAATGAGCAGTTCTTC. This codes for CASRGTLYNEQFF.